What follows are 24 T cell receptor beta chains derived from one specimen sequenced in a study of cytomegalovirus exposure and HLA in healthy donors. Sequencing was performed with immunoSEQ multiplex PCR; in TCRdb, only in-frame clones are kept and a portion is missing. The sample contains 150,000 to 200,000 clones, approximately 81% of which appear only once. The sample taken for sequencing was PBMCs. These receptors were collected from a man aged 25 to 40 in good health and CMV-seropositive.

The chain joins TRBV5-1 to TRBJ1-2; 8 bases line up with TRBD1. Germline V CDR1 and CDR2: SGHRS, YFSETQ. V lost 5 bases and J lost 3; bases outside the gene matches: 6. CDR3 size: 14 residues. Here the CDR3 reads CASSGQGHDYGYTF. DNA of the CDR3: TGCGCCAGCAGTGGACAGGGCCATGACTATGGCTACACCTTC.

The rearrangement joins TRBV30 to TRBJ2-5, with D perhaps TRBD1 (8 bases). The CDR3 covers 16 residues. Trimming took off 2 bases at V and 4 bases at J, with 20 bases between the two ends. CDR1 is GTSNPN, CDR2 SVGIG, per germline (reference sequence). The CDR3 loop reads CAWSRHSTGEGETQYF. DNA for the CDR3: TGTGCCTGGAGTCGGCACTCGACAGGGGAGGGAGAGACCCAGTACTTC. The whole variable domain, filled in from reference TRBV30 and TRBJ2-5, reads SQTIHQWPATLVQPVGSPLSLECTVEGTSNPNLYWYRQAAGRGLQLLFYSVGIGQISSEVPQNLSASRPQDRQFILSSKKLLLSDSGFYLCAWSRHSTGEGETQYFGPGTRLLVL.

This clone showed up just a few times. The CDR3 DNA is TGTGCCAGCAGCTCCCCGTGGCAGGGATATGAAAAACTGTTTTTT. It translates to CASSSPWQGYEKLFF. The chain uses TRBV4-2 and TRBJ1-4, with TRBD1 as a possible D gene (5 bases). Trimming shortened V by 5 bases and J by 6 bases, and 16 bases separated the two germline ends. Germline V gene sequence: CDR1 LGHNA, CDR2 YNFKEQ. The CDR3 loop spans 15 amino acids.

V and J are TRBV6-5 and TRBJ2-7, with TRBD2 matching 7 bases. The germline V gene has CDR1 MNHEY and CDR2 SVGAGI. V lost 2 bases and J lost 6; bases outside the gene matches: 10. This CDR3 has 15 amino acids. The CDR3 region is CASSYDSGLGLEQYF. CDR3 nucleotides: TGTGCCAGCAGTTACGACTCTGGACTAGGTCTCGAGCAGTACTTC.

The chain carries TRBV29-1 and TRBJ1-1; 8 nucleotides match TRBD1. Per germline, CDR1 SQVTM and CDR2 ANQGSEA. The CDR3 totals 13 residues. Trimming took 6 bases from V and 3 from J; bases not matched to a gene: 6. CDR3 region: CSVRTGKDTEAFF. The CDR3 DNA sequence: TGCAGCGTCCGGACAGGGAAGGACACTGAAGCTTTCTTT.

V usage is TRBV27 and J usage is TRBJ2-7, with 9 bases that match TRBD1. The germline gives CDR1 MNHEY, CDR2 SMNVEV (reference sequence). The V and J ends lost 6 bases and 4 bases, in that order; junction bases with no gene match: 10. The CDR3 totals 15 residues. CDR3 coding DNA: TGTGCCAGCAGAGCCCCCGGGACAGGGATGTACGAGCAGTACTTC. Encoded protein: CASRAPGTGMYEQYF.

This sequence joins TRBV5-6 and TRBJ1-1; TRBD1 is a possible D gene (6 bases). The length of the CDR3 is 15 residues. The germline gives CDR1 SGHDT, CDR2 YYEEEE. Trimming pared 0 bases from V and 7 bases from J, leaving 16 bases between. CDR3 amino acids: CASSLDAGDLFEAFF. In nucleotides, the CDR3 is TGTGCCAGCAGCTTGGATGCAGGGGACCTATTTGAAGCTTTCTTT.

There are a few counts of this clone. The chain links TRBV2 to TRBJ1-5, with D hard to call. The germline V gene has CDR1 SNHLY and CDR2 FYNNEI. The CDR3 is 13 residues long. V was clipped by 5 bases and J by 3 bases, with 8 bases between them. DNA for the CDR3: TGTGCCAGCAGTCCGCAGTACAATCAGCCCCAGCATTTT. It codes for CASSPQYNQPQHF.

The chain couples TRBV19 to TRBJ2-2; no clear D gene. CDR1 and CDR2 (germline): LNHDA, SQIVND (reference sequence). The V and J ends lost 6 bases and 1 base respectively, with 9 bases between them. The CDR3 extends over 14 amino acids. The chain's CDR3 is CASSPQQNTGELFF. In nucleotides, the CDR3 is TGTGCCAGTAGCCCACAACAGAACACCGGGGAGCTGTTTTTT.

This clone was seen a few times. DNA of the CDR3: TGTGCCAGCAGCCCCGGCGGGGTGGGTGACACCATATATTTT. This codes for CASSPGGVGDTIYF. The chain uses TRBV9 and TRBJ1-3; D call uncertain. Per germline, CDR1 SGDLS and CDR2 YYNGEE. The CDR3 runs 14 residues. Trimming shortened V by 4 bases and J by 8 bases, and 16 bases separated the two germline ends.

The chain links TRBV7-9 to TRBJ2-1; no clear D gene. Germline CDR1 reads SEHNR; CDR2 reads FQNEAQ (reference sequence). Trimming pared 0 bases from V and 7 bases from J, leaving 10 bases between. The CDR3 runs 14 residues. CDR3 DNA sequence: TGTGCCAGCAGCTTAGCGCTTCTAGAGAATGAGCAGTTCTTC. Translating it yields CASSLALLENEQFF.

The sample holds one count of this clone. The V call is TRBV18, the J call TRBJ2-7, with D tentatively TRBD2 (7 bases). The CDR3 has 14 residues. V was pared by 3 bases and J by 3 bases, with 12 bases between. CDR1 and CDR2 from the germline V gene are KGHSH and LQKENI. CDR3 DNA: TGTGCCAGCTCACCGGAAAGGGGGGGCTACGAGCAGTACTTC. Translated, it gives CASSPERGGYEQYF.

This clone was seen only a few times. The V call is TRBV5-6, the J call TRBJ1-5, with TRBD1 matching 8 bases. J lost 4 bases, V lost 4 bases, and 10 bases had no gene match. The CDR3 is made up of 16 amino acids. Germline values: CDR1 SGHDT, CDR2 YYEEEE. DNA of the CDR3: TGTGCCAGCAGCAGTTTGACAGGGGAAGGAAATCAGCCCCAGCATTTT. Its translation is CASSSLTGEGNQPQHF.

The genes are TRBV5-6 and TRBJ1-5; D remains unclear. CDR1 SGHDT and CDR2 YYEEEE come from the germline V gene. This CDR3 is built from 16 residues. Trimming shortened V by 3 bases and J by 7 bases, and 20 bases separated the two germline ends. Here the CDR3 reads CASSSWEAPRGQPQHF. CDR3 coding DNA: TGTGCCAGCAGCTCCTGGGAGGCCCCGCGGGGACAGCCCCAGCATTTT.

This chain links TRBV11-3 with TRBJ2-1, with 8 bases matching TRBD1. The CDR3 spans 16 residues. Germline V gene sequence: CDR1 SGHNT, CDR2 YENEEA. J lost 4 bases, V lost 1 base, and 6 bases had no gene match. The CDR3 sequence: CASSLGGQGYYNEQFF. The CDR3 coding sequence is TGTGCCAGCAGCTTAGGAGGACAGGGATATTACAATGAGCAGTTCTTC.

This clone was recorded once. This sequence joins TRBV14 and TRBJ1-1; 7 bases are shared with TRBD1. J gave up 4 bases and V 3 bases, and 14 bases lay outside the gene matches. Looked up from germline, CDR1 is SGHDN and CDR2 is FVKESK. There are 17 residues in the CDR3. CDR3: CASSQWTGSLGSTEAFF. The CDR3 DNA reads TGTGCCAGCAGCCAGTGGACAGGAAGCTTGGGTTCCACTGAAGCTTTCTTT.

This sequence joins TRBV4-1 and TRBJ2-7, with TRBD1 identical over 8 bases. Trimming cost V 3 bases and J 6 bases; bases outside gene matches: 4. The CDR3 contains 13 residues. The germline CDR1 and CDR2 sequences are MGHRA and YSYEKL. DNA for the CDR3: TGCGCCAGCAGCCACCGCGACAGGGGCGAGCAGTACTTC. Amino acid sequence: CASSHRDRGEQYF.

This chain links TRBV9 with TRBJ2-1; the D gene is possibly TRBD1 (5 bases). In germline, CDR1 is SGDLS, CDR2 YYNGEE. The germline V and J ends were trimmed by 0 bases and 0 bases, with 10 bases remaining between them. The CDR3 extends over 16 amino acids. The CDR3 DNA is TGTGCCAGCAGCGTAGGAAGGGGTGGCTCCTACAATGAGCAGTTCTTC. This encodes CASSVGRGGSYNEQFF.

The chain combines TRBV30 with TRBJ2-1; TRBD1 aligns across 10 bases. The CDR3 extends over 16 amino acids. Germline-derived CDR1 and CDR2 are GTSNPN and SVGIG (reference sequence). With 4 bases clipped from V and 4 bases from J, the junction kept 10 bases outside the gene matches. The DNA for the CDR3 is TGTGCCTGGAATGGGGGGACAGGGGAGCGTTACAATGAGCAGTTCTTC. Translating it yields CAWNGGTGERYNEQFF.

The chain employs TRBV7-9 and TRBJ2-7; 12 bases align to TRBD2. The CDR3 spans 14 residues. CDR1 is SEHNR, CDR2 FQNEAQ, per germline (reference sequence). V lost 5 bases to trimming and J lost 3 bases; unmatched junction nucleotides: 2. The CDR3 reads CASSPGLAGYEQYF. The CDR3 DNA sequence: TGTGCCAGCAGCCCGGGACTAGCGGGCTACGAGCAGTACTTC. The whole variable domain, remainder taken from reference TRBV7-9 and TRBJ2-7, is DTGVSQNPRHKITKRGQNVTFRCDPISEHNRLYWYRQTLGQGPEFLTYFQNEAQLEKSRLLSDRFSAERPKGSFSTLEIQRTEQGDSAMYLCASSPGLAGYEQYFGPGTRLTVT.

The CDR3 region is CASRRSRAQGYNEQFF. In DNA form, the CDR3 reads TGTGCCAGCAGACGTTCTAGAGCCCAAGGATACAATGAGCAGTTCTTC. V and J are TRBV28 and TRBJ2-1; D call uncertain. V shed 6 bases and J shed 4 bases, with 19 bases lying between them. CDR3 length: 16 amino acids. Germline V CDR1 and CDR2: MDHEN, SYDVKM.

The chain is built from TRBV9 and TRBJ2-3; tentatively, D is TRBD2 (6 bases). The V end was cut by 0 bases, the J end by 2 bases, with 10 bases between. From germline, CDR1 is SGDLS and CDR2 YYNGEE. The CDR3 runs 15 residues. The CDR3 nucleotides are TGTGCCAGCAGCGTAGTAACTAGCTCCACAGATACGCAGTATTTT. It specifies CASSVVTSSTDTQYF.

The V call is TRBV19, the J call TRBJ1-1; maybe TRBD1 (5 bases). Germline CDR1 LNHDA, CDR2 SQIVND (reference sequence). CDR3 length: 12 amino acids. V dropped 5 bases and J dropped 4 bases, with 8 bases sitting between them. CDR3 amino acids: CASSAGATEAFF. CDR3 coding DNA: TGTGCCAGTAGTGCTGGGGCCACTGAAGCTTTCTTT.

V and J are TRBV19 and TRBJ1-5; 7 bases align to TRBD1. The trim removed 3 bases at V and 6 bases at J, leaving 8 bases unmatched. Germline V gene data show CDR1 as LNHDA and CDR2 as SQIVND (reference sequence). The CDR3 is made up of 15 amino acids. CDR3 loop: CASSIPDRYRQPQHF. DNA of the CDR3: TGTGCCAGTAGTATCCCGGACAGGTATCGTCAGCCCCAGCATTTT.